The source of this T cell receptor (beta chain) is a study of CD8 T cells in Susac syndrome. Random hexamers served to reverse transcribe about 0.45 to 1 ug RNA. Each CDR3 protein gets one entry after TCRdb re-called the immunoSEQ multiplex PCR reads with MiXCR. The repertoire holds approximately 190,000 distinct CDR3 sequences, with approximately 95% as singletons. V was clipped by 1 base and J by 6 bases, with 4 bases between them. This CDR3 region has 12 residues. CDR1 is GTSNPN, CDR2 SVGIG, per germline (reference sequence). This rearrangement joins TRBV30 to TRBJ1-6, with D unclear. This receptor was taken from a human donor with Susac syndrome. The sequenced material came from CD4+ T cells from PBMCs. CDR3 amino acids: CAWSAANSPLHF. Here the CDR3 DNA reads TGTGCCTGGAGTGCCGCTAATTCACCCCTCCACTTT.